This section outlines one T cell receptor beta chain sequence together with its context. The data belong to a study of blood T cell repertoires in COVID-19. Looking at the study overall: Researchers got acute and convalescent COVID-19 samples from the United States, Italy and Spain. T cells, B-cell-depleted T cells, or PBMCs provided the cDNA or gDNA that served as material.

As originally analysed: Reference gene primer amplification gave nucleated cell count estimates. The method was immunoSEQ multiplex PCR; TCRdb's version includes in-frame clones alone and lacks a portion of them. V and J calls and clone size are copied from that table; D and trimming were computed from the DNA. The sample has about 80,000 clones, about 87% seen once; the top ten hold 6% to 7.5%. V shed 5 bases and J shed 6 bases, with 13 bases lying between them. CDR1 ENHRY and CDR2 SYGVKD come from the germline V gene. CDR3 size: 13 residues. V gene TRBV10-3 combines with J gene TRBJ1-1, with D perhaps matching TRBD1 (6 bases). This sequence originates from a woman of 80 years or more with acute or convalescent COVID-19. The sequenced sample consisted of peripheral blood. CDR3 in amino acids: CAISPGTKAEAFF. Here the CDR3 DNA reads TGTGCCATCAGTCCCGGGACAAAGGCTGAAGCTTTCTTT.